One T cell receptor (beta chain) is described in this entry. Its antigen is still unknown. Germline-derived CDR1 and CDR2 are SGHRS and YFSETQ. V shed 2 bases and J shed 0 bases, with 6 bases lying between them. CDR3 length equals 15 residues. The data are from a study of identical twins. Findings and caveats of the study: Cross-sectional statistics underpinned the conclusions; the same donors were not followed. Analyses of zero insertions could, in part, be confounded by invariant MAIT and iNKT cells. Fewer insertions were carried by abundant cord blood beta clonotypes, but none was seen in memory repertoires.

In TCRdb, the 5' RACE reads were re-called with MiXCR into one record per CDR3 protein. Of about 220,000 distinct CDR3 sequences detected, 6% to 9% appear once; the ten largest clones hold 1.9%. These data also formed part of another study, on yellow fever vaccine responses in identical twins.

V and J are TRBV5-1 and TRBJ2-6; D remains unclear. Sequencing was done on a sample of memory (CD45RO+) T cells sorted from blood. The sequence derives from a young woman in good health. For the CDR3, the DNA is TGCGCCAGCAGCTTAAAATTCTCTGGGGCCAACGTCCTGACTTTC. Its protein product is CASSLKFSGANVLTF.